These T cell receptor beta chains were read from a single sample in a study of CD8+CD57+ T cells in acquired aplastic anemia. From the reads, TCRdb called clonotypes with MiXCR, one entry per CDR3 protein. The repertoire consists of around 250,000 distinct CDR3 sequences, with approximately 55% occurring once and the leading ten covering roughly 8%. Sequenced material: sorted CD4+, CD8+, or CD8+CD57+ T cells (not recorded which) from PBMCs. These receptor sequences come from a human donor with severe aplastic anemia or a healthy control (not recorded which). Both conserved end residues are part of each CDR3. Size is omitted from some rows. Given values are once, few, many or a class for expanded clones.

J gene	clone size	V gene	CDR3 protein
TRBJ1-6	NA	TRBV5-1	CASSLQINQPLHF
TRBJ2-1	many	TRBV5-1	CASSPTGQAGHNEQFF
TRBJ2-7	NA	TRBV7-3	CASSPSGASYEQYF
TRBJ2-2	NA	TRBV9	CASSLASGGAGEELFF
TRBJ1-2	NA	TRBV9	CASSQTTGTGARGYTF
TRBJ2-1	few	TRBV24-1	CATSDPQGTSYNEQFF
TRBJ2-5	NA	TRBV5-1	CASSLALSRRTRMETQYF
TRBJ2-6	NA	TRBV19	CASREAGANVLTF
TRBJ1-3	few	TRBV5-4	CASSYRGTGNTIYF
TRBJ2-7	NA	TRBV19	CASSPTGAFRYEQYF
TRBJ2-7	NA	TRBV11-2	CASSKMLASYEQYF
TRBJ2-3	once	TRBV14	CASSQARLASTDTQYF
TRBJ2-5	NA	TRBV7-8	CASSLAGRSKWETQYF